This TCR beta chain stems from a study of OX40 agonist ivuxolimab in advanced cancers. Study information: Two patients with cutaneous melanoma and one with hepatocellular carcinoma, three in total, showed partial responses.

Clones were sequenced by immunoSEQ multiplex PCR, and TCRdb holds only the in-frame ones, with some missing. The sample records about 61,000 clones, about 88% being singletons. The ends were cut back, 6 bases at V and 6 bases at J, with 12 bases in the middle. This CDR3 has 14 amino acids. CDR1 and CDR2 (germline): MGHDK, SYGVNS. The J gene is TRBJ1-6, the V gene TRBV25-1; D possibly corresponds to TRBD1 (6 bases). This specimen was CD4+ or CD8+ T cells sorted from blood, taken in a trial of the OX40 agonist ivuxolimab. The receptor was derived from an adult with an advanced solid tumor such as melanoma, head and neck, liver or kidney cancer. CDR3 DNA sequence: TGTGCCAGCAGCCTAGGGGGGGTTAATTCACCCCTCCACTTT. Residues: CASSLGGVNSPLHF.